Described below is a single T cell receptor beta chain sequence and its context. The sample belongs to a study of blood T cell repertoires in COVID-19. In the study overall: Sites across the United States, Italy and Spain contributed samples from acute and convalescent COVID-19. The cDNA or gDNA used as material had been derived from T cells, B-cell-depleted T cells, or PBMCs.

Authors' analysis steps: Nucleated cell number was recorded as an estimate derived from reference gene primer amplification. Using immunoSEQ multiplex PCR, the repertoire was profiled, and TCRdb retains in-frame clones only, with some absent. V, J and clone size were drawn from that table, and D and trimming were deduced from the DNA. The sample has around 79,000 clones; 83% are singletons. From germline, CDR1 is SGHAT and CDR2 FQNNGV. CDR3 size: 13 residues. The V gene end was trimmed by 3 bases and the J gene end by 11 bases; junction bases not matched to a gene: 7. The receptor was isolated from an older woman with acute or convalescent COVID-19. The sequenced sample was peripheral blood. The J gene is TRBJ1-5, the V gene TRBV11-2; 7 bases match TRBD1. For the CDR3, the DNA is TGTGCCAGCAGCTTCGGACAGGCCGGGACCCAGCATTTT. Translated: CASSFGQAGTQHF.